The 10 T cell receptor beta chains in this list originate from one sample, sequenced in a study of monozygotic twins with inflammatory bowel disease. TCRdb reanalyzed the 5' RACE reads and collapses them to one entry per CDR3 protein, without DNA. Seen in this sample are 150,000 or so distinct CDR3 sequences; the ten most common clones hold 1% to 1.5%. Input material: blood. These receptors all stem from a human donor with ulcerative colitis or Crohn's disease, or a healthy co-twin of an affected twin (not recorded which).

V and J are TRBV4-2 and TRBJ1-2; TCRdb gives TRBD1 as the D gene, but with no DNA this cannot be confirmed. Per germline, CDR1 LGHNA and CDR2 YNFKEQ. There are 14 residues in the CDR3. This chain's CDR3 is CASSQEGQNYGYTF.

This chain uses TRBV30 with TRBJ1-2; the D call from TCRdb, TRBD1, cannot be confirmed without DNA. The CDR3 contains 13 residues. Germline CDR1 and CDR2: GTSNPN and SVGIG (reference sequence). The CDR3 loop reads CALPGSEEGGYTF.

The chain links TRBV20-1 to TRBJ2-7; TCRdb gives TRBD1 as the D gene, but with no DNA this cannot be confirmed. The CDR3 contains 13 residues. Germline V gene lookup returns CDR1 DFQATT and CDR2 SNEGSKA (reference sequence). The CDR3 region is CSARTGGSYEQYF.

The V and J genes are TRBV19 and TRBJ2-4; the TRBD2 assignment by TCRdb is unverifiable without DNA. Per germline, CDR1 LNHDA and CDR2 SQIVND (reference sequence). This CDR3 has 14 amino acids. The chain's CDR3 is CASMRTSGRDIQYF.

J is TRBJ2-1 and V is TRBV18; TCRdb's assignment of TRBD1 cannot be checked, as there is no DNA. The germline V gene has CDR1 KGHSH and CDR2 LQKENI. CDR3 length: 15 residues. CDR3 loop: CASSPNGTGGLEQFF. The whole variable domain, filled in from reference TRBV18 and TRBJ2-1, reads NAGVMQNPRHLVRRRGQEARLRCSPMKGHSHVYWYRQLPEEGLKFMVYLQKENIIDESGMPKERFSAEFPKEGPSILRIQQVVRGDSAAYFCASSPNGTGGLEQFFGPGTRLTVL.

The rearrangement links TRBV5-1 to TRBJ2-4. Germline V gives CDR1 SGHRS, CDR2 YFSETQ. The CDR3 extends over 14 amino acids. The CDR3 spells CASSLAVPKNIQYF.

The chain has TRBV20-1 and TRBJ2-5; the TRBD1 assignment by TCRdb is unverifiable without DNA. Germline-derived CDR1 and CDR2 are DFQATT and SNEGSKA (reference sequence). The CDR3 covers 13 residues. CDR3: CSARDSEGETQYF.

This rearrangement joins TRBV11-2 to TRBJ2-2. The CDR3 sequence is 14 residues long. Germline lookup yields CDR1 SGHAT and CDR2 FQNNGV. CDR3 sequence reads: CASSLDRWAGELFF.

CDR3 protein: CASSSTSANTGELFF. This chain links TRBV5-1 with TRBJ2-2. The CDR3 consists of 15 residues. Germline V gives CDR1 SGHRS, CDR2 YFSETQ.

The J gene is TRBJ2-1, the V gene TRBV3-1; as DNA is missing, the TRBD2 call by TCRdb cannot be tested. CDR3 size: 19 residues. CDR1 LGHDT and CDR2 YNNKEL come from the germline V gene (reference sequence). The CDR3 sequence: CASRRFGTSGRGEGGEQFF.